The 25 T cell receptor beta chains listed next were all sequenced from one sample in a study of cytomegalovirus exposure and HLA in healthy donors. Clones were sequenced by immunoSEQ multiplex PCR, and TCRdb holds only the in-frame ones, with some missing. The profile covers tens of thousands of clones, with 95% to 98% appearing a single time and around 0.78% taken by the ten largest. The source material was PBMCs. The receptors were sampled from a man younger than 35 in good health and CMV-seronegative.

The genes are TRBV19 and TRBJ2-2; maybe TRBD1 (5 bases). Germline loops: CDR1 LNHDA, CDR2 SQIVND (reference sequence). CDR3 length: 16 residues. V lost 6 bases to trimming and J lost 2 bases, with 16 bases between them. CDR3 nucleotide sequence: TGTGCCAGTAGCCCCCCGGGCAGGGCAAACACCGGGGAGCTGTTTTTT. This codes for CASSPPGRANTGELFF.

This rearrangement joins TRBV6-5 to TRBJ1-2; TRBD1 agrees at 7 bases. Per germline, CDR1 MNHEY and CDR2 SVGAGI. The CDR3 is 12 residues long. With 5 bases clipped from V and 12 bases from J, the junction kept 9 bases outside the gene matches. The DNA for the CDR3 is TGTGCCAGCAGTCCAAGGACAGGACGGGACACCTTC. It codes for CASSPRTGRDTF.

This clone was seen just once. The chain joins TRBV6-1 to TRBJ2-5; 15 bases match TRBD2. CDR3 size: 20 residues. Germline loops: CDR1 MNHNS, CDR2 SASEGT. The trim removed 2 bases at V and 1 base at J, leaving 11 bases unmatched. The CDR3 DNA follows: TGTGCCAGCAGTGAACGAGTGGGGACTAGCGGGAGGCCCACCCAAGAGACCCAGTACTTC. Its protein product is CASSERVGTSGRPTQETQYF.

V is TRBV11-2 and J is TRBJ2-3, with 8 nucleotides matching TRBD2. CDR1 is SGHAT, CDR2 FQNNGV, per germline. The CDR3 length is 16 residues. The ends lost 4 bases at V and 4 bases at J; junction bases unmatched: 10. CDR3 coding DNA: TGTGCCAGCAGCTCCCTCGCGGGAGGAGTGGCAGATACGCAGTATTTT. This gives the protein CASSSLAGGVADTQYF.

The V and J genes are TRBV13 and TRBJ2-1; a weak D match, TRBD2 (6 bases). V lost 4 bases to trimming and J lost 12 bases, with 22 bases between them. CDR1 PRHDT and CDR2 FYEKMQ come from the germline V gene (reference sequence). The CDR3 spans 15 residues. CDR3 coding DNA: TGTGCCAGCAGCTCAACTCAGAATAGCGGTGTAATGCAGTTCTTC. It is translated as CASSSTQNSGVMQFF.

The V call is TRBV28, the J call TRBJ2-7; 12 bases are a match to TRBD1. This CDR3 has 18 residues. The germline V gene encodes CDR1 MDHEN and CDR2 SYDVKM. Unmatched junction bases numbered 13, after V lost 5 bases and J lost 2 bases. DNA for the CDR3: TGTGCCAGCAGTGCCCCGGGGACAGGGGGCCCATTTACCTACGAGCAGTACTTC. Encoded protein: CASSAPGTGGPFTYEQYF.

The chain combines TRBV2 with TRBJ1-1; D may be TRBD1 (5 bases). The length of the CDR3 is 16 residues. Germline assignment: CDR1 SNHLY and CDR2 FYNNEI. The V end lost 2 bases, the J end lost 4 bases, and 17 bases lay between the germline ends. The chain's CDR3 is CASSEQGRSRGTEAFF. The CDR3 bases are TGTGCCAGCAGTGAACAGGGACGGTCGCGGGGCACTGAAGCTTTCTTT.

The chain links TRBV11-2 to TRBJ2-1; D is possibly TRBD1 (6 bases). Germline V gene data show CDR1 as SGHAT and CDR2 as FQNNGV. This CDR3 is 15 amino acids long. V was cut by 1 base and J by 3 bases, with 10 bases left in between. The DNA of the CDR3 is TGTGCCAGCAGCTTAGGGCCAGGGGACTACAATGAGCAGTTCTTC. Its protein product is CASSLGPGDYNEQFF.

This clone was seen many times. The chain recombines TRBV5-1 with TRBJ1-2, with 8 bases that match TRBD1. Losses at the gene ends were 0 bases for V and 5 bases for J; bases not matched to a gene: 0. Germline loops: CDR1 SGHRS, CDR2 YFSETQ. This CDR3 comprises 13 residues. CDR3 region: CASSLGTGYGYTF. CDR3 in DNA: TGCGCCAGCAGCTTGGGGACAGGGTATGGCTACACCTTC.

The rearrangement joins TRBV5-8 to TRBJ1-2, with TRBD1 identical over 8 bases. The germline gives CDR1 SGHTS, CDR2 YDEGEE. The CDR3 is made up of 15 amino acids. Trimming removed 2 bases from V and 6 bases from J; junction bases left unmatched: 9. DNA of the CDR3: TGTGCCAGCAGCTTCCCAGGGGGCGCCGGCCATGGCTACACCTTC. Amino acid sequence: CASSFPGGAGHGYTF.

V is TRBV5-1 and J is TRBJ2-6, with D maybe TRBD2 (6 bases). Germline CDR1 is SGHRS and CDR2 is YFSETQ. Trimming left V 3 bases short and J 2 bases short, with 9 bases between. This CDR3 has 15 residues. The CDR3 spells CASSWGVTGANVLTF. The DNA for the CDR3 is TGCGCCAGCAGCTGGGGGGTGACTGGGGCCAACGTCCTGACTTTC.

The rearrangement links TRBV28 to TRBJ2-7; D possibly corresponds to TRBD1 (6 bases). V was shortened by 5 bases and J by 4 bases, with 12 bases between the two germline ends. This CDR3 has 13 amino acids. Per germline, CDR1 MDHEN and CDR2 SYDVKM. CDR3 sequence: CASSRDTFYEQYV. DNA for the CDR3: TGTGCCAGCAGTCGGGACACCTTTTACGAGCAGTACGTC.

This clone showed up just once. J is TRBJ2-5 and V is TRBV12-5; TRBD1 agrees at 7 bases. V dropped 5 bases and J dropped 5; count of bases not matched to a gene: 5. The CDR3 has 13 residues. Germline loops: CDR1 LGHNT, CDR2 FRNRAP. The CDR3 spells CASGKRDSETQYF. The CDR3 region has the DNA TGTGCTAGTGGTAAACGGGACAGTGAGACCCAGTACTTC.

The chain recombines TRBV27 with TRBJ2-7; 8 bases agree with TRBD2. Germline lookup yields CDR1 MNHEY and CDR2 SMNVEV (reference sequence). The CDR3 runs 15 residues. V lost 7 bases and J lost 4; bases outside the gene matches: 12. The CDR3 sequence: CASNDRAGALYEQYF. The CDR3, as DNA: TGTGCCAGCAATGACCGAGCGGGAGCTTTGTACGAGCAGTACTTC.

The rearrangement links TRBV7-2 to TRBJ1-2; D remains ambiguous. Between the trimmed V and J ends, which lost 5 bases and 10 bases, there was a span of 17 bases. The CDR3 sequence is 13 residues long. Germline V gene data show CDR1 as SGHTA and CDR2 as FQGNSA. The CDR3 DNA sequence: TGTGCCAGCAGCCTCCCCTCTCGGGATGACTACACCTTC. Amino acid sequence: CASSLPSRDDYTF.

This rearrangement joins TRBV9 to TRBJ2-5; tentative D call: TRBD2 (6 bases). CDR1 and CDR2 from the germline V gene are SGDLS and YYNGEE. The CDR3 runs to 15 residues. With 0 bases removed from V and 0 bases from J, the gap between germline ends came to 9 bases. The DNA for the CDR3 is TGTGCCAGCAGCGTAGCTGCGGGACACCAAGAGACCCAGTACTTC. This codes for CASSVAAGHQETQYF.

The V gene is TRBV7-9, the J gene TRBJ1-5; no clear D. This CDR3 contains 12 residues. The germline V gene encodes CDR1 SEHNR and CDR2 FQNEAQ (reference sequence). Trimming took off 2 bases at V and 8 bases at J, with 7 bases between the two ends. For the CDR3, the DNA is TGTGCCAGCAGCTTACCGCGCGAGCCCCAGCATTTT. Its protein is CASSLPREPQHF.

This rearrangement joins TRBV7-2 to TRBJ1-1; 7 positions match TRBD1. Germline trimming cut 5 bases from V and 9 bases from J; bases unmatched to any gene: 9. The CDR3 is 13 residues long. Germline V gives CDR1 SGHTA, CDR2 FQGNSA. DNA for the CDR3: TGTGCCAGCAGCCCGGGGACAGCAACAAAAGCTTTCTTT. Protein: CASSPGTATKAFF.

The chain is built from TRBV28 and TRBJ1-4; TRBD1 might be the D (5 bases). Germline values: CDR1 MDHEN, CDR2 SYDVKM. Trimming removed 6 bases from V and 5 bases from J, with 13 bases in between. The CDR3 consists of 14 residues. The CDR3 loop reads CASSPGGGNEKLFF. CDR3 bases: TGTGCCAGCAGCCCTGGGGGGGGGAATGAAAAACTGTTTTTT.

The rearrangement uses TRBV2 and TRBJ1-2, with D possibly being TRBD1 (6 bases). Trimming shortened V by 10 bases and J by 3 bases, and 18 bases separated the two germline ends. CDR3 size: 14 residues. In germline, CDR1 is SNHLY, CDR2 FYNNEI. DNA for the CDR3: TGTGCCACCGGGGGGCGCTCAACTTACTATGGCTACACCTTC. Amino acids: CATGGRSTYYGYTF.

V is TRBV9 and J is TRBJ2-7, with D tentatively TRBD1 (6 bases). Germline V gene lookup returns CDR1 SGDLS and CDR2 YYNGEE. V lost 4 bases to trimming and J lost 12 bases, with 17 bases between them. The CDR3 has 12 amino acids. CDR3 sequence (DNA): TGTGCCAGCAGCTCTACAGGGATGGGCTTGTACTTC. It yields the protein CASSSTGMGLYF.

The gene calls are TRBV6-5 and TRBJ2-1; D uncertain. The CDR3 has 13 amino acids. V was pared by 0 bases and J by 8 bases, with 8 bases between. Germline assignment: CDR1 MNHEY and CDR2 SVGAGI. The CDR3 DNA is TGTGCCAGCAGTTACTCCTTTCCAGATGAGCAGTTCTTC. Translating gives CASSYSFPDEQFF.

The table lists this clone with a count of one. V usage is TRBV6-1 and J usage is TRBJ1-5, with D tentatively TRBD1 (5 bases). Per the germline V gene, CDR1 is MNHNS and CDR2 is SASEGT. The V gene lost 2 bases and the J gene lost 7 bases, with 12 bases spanning the gap. This CDR3 spans 14 amino acids. For the CDR3, the DNA is TGTGCCAGCAGTGAACTGGACAAGGGACAGCCCCAGCATTTT. Residues: CASSELDKGQPQHF.

This chain links TRBV28 with TRBJ1-4; D may be TRBD1 (6 bases). Per germline, CDR1 MDHEN and CDR2 SYDVKM. V was shortened by 7 bases and J by 6 bases, with 6 bases between the two germline ends. The CDR3 spans 11 residues. CDR3 amino acids: CASKGDEKLFF. The CDR3 DNA reads as TGTGCCAGCAAGGGGGATGAAAAACTGTTTTTT.

J is TRBJ2-7 and V is TRBV19; 10 nucleotides line up with TRBD1. V lost 4 bases and J lost 6; bases outside the gene matches: 3. The germline gives CDR1 LNHDA, CDR2 SQIVND (reference sequence). The CDR3 length is 13 residues. CDR3 sequence (DNA): TGTGCCAGTAGTAAAGGGACAGGGGTCGAGCAGTACTTC. This translates into CASSKGTGVEQYF.